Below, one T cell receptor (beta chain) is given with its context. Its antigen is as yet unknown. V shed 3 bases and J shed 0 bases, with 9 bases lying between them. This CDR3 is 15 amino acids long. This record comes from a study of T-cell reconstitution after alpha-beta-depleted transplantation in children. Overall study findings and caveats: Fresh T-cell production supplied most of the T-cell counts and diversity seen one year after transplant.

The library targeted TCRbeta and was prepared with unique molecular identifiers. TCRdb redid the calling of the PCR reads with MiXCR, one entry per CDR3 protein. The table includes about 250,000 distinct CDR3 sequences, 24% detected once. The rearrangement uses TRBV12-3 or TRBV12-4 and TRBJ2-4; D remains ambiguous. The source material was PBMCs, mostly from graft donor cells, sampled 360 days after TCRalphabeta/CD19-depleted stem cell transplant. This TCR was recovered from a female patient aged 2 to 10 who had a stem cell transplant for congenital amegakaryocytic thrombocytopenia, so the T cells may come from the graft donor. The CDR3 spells CASSFGRLAKNIQYF. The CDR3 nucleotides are TGTGCCAGCAGTTTTGGCCGGTTAGCCAAAAACATTCAGTACTTC.